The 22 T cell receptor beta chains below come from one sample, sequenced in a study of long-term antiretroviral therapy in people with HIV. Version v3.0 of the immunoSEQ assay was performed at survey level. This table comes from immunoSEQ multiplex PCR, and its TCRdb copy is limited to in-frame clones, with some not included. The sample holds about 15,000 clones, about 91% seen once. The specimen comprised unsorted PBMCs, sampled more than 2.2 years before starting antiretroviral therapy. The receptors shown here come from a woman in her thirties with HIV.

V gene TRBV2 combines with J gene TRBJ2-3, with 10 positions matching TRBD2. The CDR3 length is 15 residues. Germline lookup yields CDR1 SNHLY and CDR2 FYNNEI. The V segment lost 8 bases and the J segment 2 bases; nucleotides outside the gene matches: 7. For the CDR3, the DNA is TGTGCCAGCGGAGAGCGGGGGGGCTCCACAGATACGCAGTATTTT. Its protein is CASGERGGSTDTQYF.

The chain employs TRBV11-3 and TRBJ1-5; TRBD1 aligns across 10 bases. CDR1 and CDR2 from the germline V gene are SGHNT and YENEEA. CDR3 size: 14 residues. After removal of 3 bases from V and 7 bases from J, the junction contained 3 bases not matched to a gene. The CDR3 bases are TGTGCCAGCAGCTTCTCGGACAGGGGGCAGCCCCAGCATTTT. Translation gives CASSFSDRGQPQHF.

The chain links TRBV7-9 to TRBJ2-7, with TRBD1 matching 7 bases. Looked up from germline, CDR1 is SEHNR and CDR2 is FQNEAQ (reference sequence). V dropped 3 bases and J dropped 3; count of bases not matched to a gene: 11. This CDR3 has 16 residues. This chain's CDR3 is CASSFGDRVYSYEQYF. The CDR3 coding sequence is TGTGCCAGCAGCTTCGGAGACAGGGTTTACAGCTACGAGCAGTACTTC.

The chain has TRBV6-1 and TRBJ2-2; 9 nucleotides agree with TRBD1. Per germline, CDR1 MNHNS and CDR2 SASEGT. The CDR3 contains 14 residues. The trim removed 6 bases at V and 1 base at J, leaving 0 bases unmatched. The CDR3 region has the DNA TGTGCCAGCAGGACAGGGGGGAACACCGGGGAGCTGTTTTTT. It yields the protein CASRTGGNTGELFF.

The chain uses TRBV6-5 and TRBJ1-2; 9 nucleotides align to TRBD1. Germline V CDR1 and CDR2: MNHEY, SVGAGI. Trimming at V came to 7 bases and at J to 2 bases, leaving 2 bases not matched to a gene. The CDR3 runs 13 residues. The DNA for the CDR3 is TGTGCCAGCATCGGGACAGGGAACTATGGCTACACCTTC. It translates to CASIGTGNYGYTF.

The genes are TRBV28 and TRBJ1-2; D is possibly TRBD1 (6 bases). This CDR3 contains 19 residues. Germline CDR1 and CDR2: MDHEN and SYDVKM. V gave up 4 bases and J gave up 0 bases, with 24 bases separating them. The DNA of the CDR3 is TGTGCCAGCAGTTCCCCTTCTCGGACAGTTCCTTTCGCTAACTATGGCTACACCTTC. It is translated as CASSSPSRTVPFANYGYTF.

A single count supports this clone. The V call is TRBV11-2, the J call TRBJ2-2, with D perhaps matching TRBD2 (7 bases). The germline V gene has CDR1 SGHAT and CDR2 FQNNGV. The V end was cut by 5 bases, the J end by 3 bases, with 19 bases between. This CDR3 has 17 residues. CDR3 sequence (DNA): TGTGCCAGCAGCCTCTTATGGGGGGGCCAGGACACCGGGGAGCTGTTTTTT. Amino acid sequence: CASSLLWGGQDTGELFF.

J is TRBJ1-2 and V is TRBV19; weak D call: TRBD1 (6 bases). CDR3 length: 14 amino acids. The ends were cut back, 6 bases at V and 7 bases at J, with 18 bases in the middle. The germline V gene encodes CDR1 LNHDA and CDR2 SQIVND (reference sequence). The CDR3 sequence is CASRKPGQKSGYTF. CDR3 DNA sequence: TGTGCCAGTAGAAAACCGGGACAAAAGAGTGGCTACACCTTC.

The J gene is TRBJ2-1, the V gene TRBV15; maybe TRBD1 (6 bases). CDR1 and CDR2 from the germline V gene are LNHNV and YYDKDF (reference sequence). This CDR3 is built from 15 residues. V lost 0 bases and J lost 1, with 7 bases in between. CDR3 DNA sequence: TGTGCCACCAGCAGAGATAGGGGGTCCTACAATGAGCAGTTCTTC. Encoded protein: CATSRDRGSYNEQFF. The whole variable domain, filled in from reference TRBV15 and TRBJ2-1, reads DAMVIQNPRYQVTQFGKPVTLSCSQTLNHNVMYWYQQKSSQAPKLLFHYYDKDFNNEADTPDNFQSRRPNTSFCFLDIRSPGLGDTAMYLCATSRDRGSYNEQFFGPGTRLTVL.

This CDR3 reads CASSATTINYGYTF. The CDR3 nucleotides are TGTGCCAGCAGCGCAACAACAATAAACTATGGCTACACCTTC. The rearrangement joins TRBV9 to TRBJ1-2, with D hard to call. CDR3 length: 14 residues. Germline V gene lookup returns CDR1 SGDLS and CDR2 YYNGEE. The V end lost 3 bases, the J end lost 2 bases, and 11 bases lay between the germline ends.

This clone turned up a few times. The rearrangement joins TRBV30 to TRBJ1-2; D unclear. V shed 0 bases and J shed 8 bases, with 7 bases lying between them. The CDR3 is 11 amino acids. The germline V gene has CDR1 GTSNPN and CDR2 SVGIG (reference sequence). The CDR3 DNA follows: TGTGCCTGGAGTGTGAGCCAGGGCTACACCTTC. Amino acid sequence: CAWSVSQGYTF.

This CDR3 reads CAWSRGQGELSTDTQYF. The DNA for the CDR3 is TGTGCCTGGAGTCGCGGACAGGGTGAGCTTAGCACAGATACGCAGTATTTT. This rearrangement joins TRBV30 to TRBJ2-3, with 8 positions matching TRBD1. V was pared by 2 bases and J by 0 bases, with 10 bases of the junction left unmatched. The CDR3 totals 17 residues. CDR1 and CDR2 from the germline V gene are GTSNPN and SVGIG (reference sequence).

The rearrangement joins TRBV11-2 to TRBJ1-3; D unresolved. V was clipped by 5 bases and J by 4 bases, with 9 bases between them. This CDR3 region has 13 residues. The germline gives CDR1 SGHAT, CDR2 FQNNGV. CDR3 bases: TGTGCCAGCAGCCCCTCCTCCGGAAACACCATATATTTT. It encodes CASSPSSGNTIYF.

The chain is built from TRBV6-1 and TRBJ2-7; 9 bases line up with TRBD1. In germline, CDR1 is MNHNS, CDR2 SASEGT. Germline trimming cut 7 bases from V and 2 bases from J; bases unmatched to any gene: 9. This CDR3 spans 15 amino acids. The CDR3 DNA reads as TGTGCCAGCAACGTAAGACAGGGGGGGACCTACGAGCAGTACTTC. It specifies CASNVRQGGTYEQYF.

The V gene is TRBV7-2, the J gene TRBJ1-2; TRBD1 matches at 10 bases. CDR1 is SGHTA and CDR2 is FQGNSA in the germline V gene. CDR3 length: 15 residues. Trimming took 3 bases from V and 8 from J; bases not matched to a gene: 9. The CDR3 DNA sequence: TGTGCCAGCAGCTTGCCCGGGACAGGGGTAGGGGGCTACACCTTC. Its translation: CASSLPGTGVGGYTF.

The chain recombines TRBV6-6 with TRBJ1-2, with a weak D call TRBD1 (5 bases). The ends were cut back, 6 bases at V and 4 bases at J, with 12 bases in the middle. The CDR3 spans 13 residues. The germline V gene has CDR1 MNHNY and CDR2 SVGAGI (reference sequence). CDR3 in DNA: TGTGCCAGCAGAAAACAGACAGCCTATGGCTACACCTTC. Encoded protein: CASRKQTAYGYTF.

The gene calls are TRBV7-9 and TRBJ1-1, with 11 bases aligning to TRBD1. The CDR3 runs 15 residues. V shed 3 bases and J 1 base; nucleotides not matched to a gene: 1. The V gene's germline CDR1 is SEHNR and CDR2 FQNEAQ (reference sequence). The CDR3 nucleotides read TGTGCCAGCAGCTTCGGGACAGGGGGGAACACTGAAGCTTTCTTT. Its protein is CASSFGTGGNTEAFF.

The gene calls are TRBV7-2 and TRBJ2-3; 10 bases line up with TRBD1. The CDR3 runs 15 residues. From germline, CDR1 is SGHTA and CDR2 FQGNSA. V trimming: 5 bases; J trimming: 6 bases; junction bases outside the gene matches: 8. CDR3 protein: CASSIGTGVGDTQYF. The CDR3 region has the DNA TGTGCCAGCAGCATCGGGACAGGGGTGGGGGATACGCAGTATTTT.

DNA for the CDR3: TGTGCCAGCAGTACGGGACTAGAGGAACACAATGAGCAGTTCTTC. It codes for CASSTGLEEHNEQFF. The chain carries TRBV27 and TRBJ2-1; 8 positions agree with TRBD2. Germline V CDR1 and CDR2: MNHEY, SMNVEV (reference sequence). The trim removed 5 bases at V and 5 bases at J, leaving 8 bases unmatched. The CDR3 length is 15 residues.

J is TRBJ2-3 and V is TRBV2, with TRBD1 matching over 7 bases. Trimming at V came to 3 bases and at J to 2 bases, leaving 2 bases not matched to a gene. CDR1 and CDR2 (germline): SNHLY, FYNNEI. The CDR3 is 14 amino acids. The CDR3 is CASSDTGDTDTQYF. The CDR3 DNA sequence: TGTGCCAGCAGTGATACAGGGGACACAGATACGCAGTATTTT.

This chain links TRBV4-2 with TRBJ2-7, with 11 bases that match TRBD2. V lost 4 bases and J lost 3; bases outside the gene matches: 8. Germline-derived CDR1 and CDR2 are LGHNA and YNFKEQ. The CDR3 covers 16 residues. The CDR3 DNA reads TGTGCCAGCAGCCGGGCCCTAGCGGGGGGCAACTACGAGCAGTACTTC. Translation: CASSRALAGGNYEQYF.

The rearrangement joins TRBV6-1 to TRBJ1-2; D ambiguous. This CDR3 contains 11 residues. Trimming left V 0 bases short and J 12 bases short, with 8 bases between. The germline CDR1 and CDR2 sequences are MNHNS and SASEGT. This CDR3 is CASSEAGGHTF. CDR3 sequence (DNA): TGTGCCAGCAGTGAAGCAGGAGGGCACACCTTC.